The clone carrying this TCR beta chain came up many times. Its antigen is currently unknown. The cDNA came from 5'RACE with 10-nucleotide random UMIs. TCRdb re-called the 5' RACE reads through MiXCR, storing one row per CDR3 protein. In the table there are approximately 46,000 distinct CDR3 sequences, 10% of which are singletons. V was cut by 0 bases and J by 1 base, with 6 bases left in between. CDR1 and CDR2 (germline): KGHSH, LQKENI. This CDR3 is 14 amino acids long. These data belong to a study of neurological immune-mediated disorders. Libraries used 2 million unsorted PBMCs kept frozen in RNAlater. General observations from the study: Private repertoires in all groups were suggested, as expanded clones shared no CDR3 amino acid sequences across subjects. Multiple sclerosis patients had less TCR clonal expansion than even healthy controls, unlike HTLV-1-associated myelopathy.

Sequenced input: PBMCs. The gene calls are TRBV18 and TRBJ1-1; D remains unclear. The receptor's source is a man between 65 and 85 years old with HTLV-1-associated myelopathy (HAM/TSP). The CDR3 nucleotides are TGTGCCAGCTCACCACCGTCCGGGAACACTGAAGCTTTCTTT. It is translated as CASSPPSGNTEAFF.